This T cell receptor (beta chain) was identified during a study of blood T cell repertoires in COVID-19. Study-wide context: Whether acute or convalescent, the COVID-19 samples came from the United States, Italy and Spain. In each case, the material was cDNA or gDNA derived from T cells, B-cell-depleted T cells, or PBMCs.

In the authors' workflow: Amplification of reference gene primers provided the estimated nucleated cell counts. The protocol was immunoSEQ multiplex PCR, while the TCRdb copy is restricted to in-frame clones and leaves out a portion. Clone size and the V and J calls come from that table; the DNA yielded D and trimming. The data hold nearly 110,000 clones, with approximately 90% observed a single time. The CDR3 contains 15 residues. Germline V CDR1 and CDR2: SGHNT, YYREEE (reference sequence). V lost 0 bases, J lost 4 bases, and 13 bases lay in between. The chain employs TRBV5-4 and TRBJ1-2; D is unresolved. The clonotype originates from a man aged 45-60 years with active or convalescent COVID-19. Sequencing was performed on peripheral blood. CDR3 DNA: TGTGCCAGCAGCTTGGATGGGGAGCAAGGCTATGGCTACACCTTC. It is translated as CASSLDGEQGYGYTF.